Listed here are 20 T cell receptor beta chains from one sample, sequenced in a study of OX40 agonist ivuxolimab in advanced cancers. The repertoire was sequenced with immunoSEQ multiplex PCR; TCRdb's copy has only in-frame clones and lacks some. The table lists tens of thousands of clones, about 85% of them singletons. The sample was CD4+ or CD8+ T cells sorted from blood, taken in a trial of the OX40 agonist ivuxolimab. The receptors here all came from an adult with an advanced solid tumor such as melanoma, head and neck, liver or kidney cancer.

This chain joins TRBV27 and TRBJ2-7, with TRBD1 matching 8 bases. Unmatched junction bases numbered 7, after V lost 4 bases and J lost 5 bases. The CDR3 has 14 residues. The germline V gene encodes CDR1 MNHEY and CDR2 SMNVEV (reference sequence). In DNA form, the CDR3 reads TGTGCCAGCAGTTACCTGGACAGGGTCAACGAGCAGTACTTC. Its protein is CASSYLDRVNEQYF.

The chain carries TRBV6-5 and TRBJ2-1; TRBD2 aligns across 7 bases. Germline V gives CDR1 MNHEY, CDR2 SVGAGI. The CDR3 spans 15 residues. V lost 5 bases and J lost 0; bases outside the gene matches: 4. The CDR3 bases are TGTGCCAGCAGTCTAGCGGCCAGCTCCTACAATGAGCAGTTCTTC. This translates into CASSLAASSYNEQFF.

The CDR3 DNA sequence: TGTGCCAGCCACCCAGGAGCGGACGGCACAGATACGCAGTATTTT. Translation: CASHPGADGTDTQYF. The gene calls are TRBV6-1 and TRBJ2-3, with a weak D call TRBD2 (5 bases). Germline V gene lookup returns CDR1 MNHNS and CDR2 SASEGT. V lost 8 bases, J lost 1 base, and 16 bases lay in between. The CDR3 is made up of 15 amino acids.

V is TRBV11-2 and J is TRBJ1-4; D not certain. The V gene lost 3 bases and the J gene lost 8 bases, with 13 bases spanning the gap. CDR1 SGHAT and CDR2 FQNNGV come from the germline V gene. The CDR3 has 14 amino acids. CDR3 sequence (DNA): TGTGCCAGCAGCTTTGTCGGACCGATGGAAAAACTGTTTTTT. Translating gives CASSFVGPMEKLFF.

This chain joins TRBV30 and TRBJ1-1; TRBD1 matches 7 bases. CDR1 is GTSNPN, CDR2 SVGIG, per germline (reference sequence). The CDR3 consists of 17 residues. V lost 0 bases, J lost 0 bases, and 10 bases stayed unmatched. This CDR3 is CAWSVGLRGTVNTEAFF. The CDR3 nucleotides read TGTGCCTGGAGTGTCGGTTTGCGTGGGACAGTGAACACTGAAGCTTTCTTT.

This clone was picked up a small number of times. This chain links TRBV6-1 with TRBJ2-5; D assignment may be TRBD1 or TRBD2 (5 bases each). Trimming took off 8 bases at V and 0 bases at J, with 13 bases between the two ends. Germline V CDR1 and CDR2: MNHNS, SASEGT. The CDR3 runs to 14 residues. CDR3 DNA: TGTGCCAGCGGGTCGGGGCAGGACCAAGAGACCCAGTACTTC. It encodes CASGSGQDQETQYF.

CDR3 in DNA: TGTGCCAGTACGGGGTTCGGTAAAAACATTCAGTACTTC. This sequence encodes CASTGFGKNIQYF. This chain uses TRBV19 with TRBJ2-4; weak D call: TRBD2 (5 bases). Trimming took off 7 bases at V and 4 bases at J, with 11 bases between the two ends. Germline values: CDR1 LNHDA, CDR2 SQIVND (reference sequence). The length of the CDR3 is 13 residues.

The chain couples TRBV19 to TRBJ2-7; possibly TRBD2 for D (5 bases). Germline CDR1 and CDR2: LNHDA and SQIVND (reference sequence). V shed 5 bases and J shed 4 bases, with 15 bases lying between them. The CDR3 consists of 14 residues. CDR3 in DNA: TGTGCCAGTAGTTTGTTTCTCGGGGTTTACGAGCAGTACTTC. It codes for CASSLFLGVYEQYF.

V is TRBV6-1 and J is TRBJ2-7; maybe TRBD1 (6 bases). The V end lost 5 bases, the J end lost 3 bases, and 11 bases lay between the germline ends. CDR3 length equals 13 residues. CDR1 and CDR2 (germline): MNHNS, SASEGT. The DNA for the CDR3 is TGTGCCAGCAGTTTTCAGGGGTTCTACGAGCAGTACTTC. The encoded protein is CASSFQGFYEQYF.

This chain connects TRBV30 to TRBJ2-3; D unresolved. CDR3 length: 15 residues. V was shortened by 2 bases and J by 0 bases, with 12 bases between the two germline ends. The germline gives CDR1 GTSNPN, CDR2 SVGIG (reference sequence). CDR3 amino acids: CAWSTLGLSTDTQYF. For the CDR3, the DNA is TGTGCCTGGAGTACCCTTGGGCTCAGCACAGATACGCAGTATTTT.

This clone was counted a single time. The chain links TRBV5-6 to TRBJ2-1, with D unclear. This CDR3 has 14 amino acids. The ends were cut back, 0 bases at V and 2 bases at J, with 6 bases in the middle. The germline V gene encodes CDR1 SGHDT and CDR2 YYEEEE. CDR3 region: CASSLVVTYNEQFF. DNA of the CDR3: TGTGCCAGCAGCTTGGTGGTGACCTACAATGAGCAGTTCTTC.

The chain combines TRBV27 with TRBJ2-1, with a tentative D call TRBD2 (5 bases). The V and J ends lost 5 bases and 3 bases respectively, with 8 bases between them. The CDR3 totals 13 residues. The germline V gene has CDR1 MNHEY and CDR2 SMNVEV (reference sequence). DNA for the CDR3: TGTGCCAGCAGTATCACTAGCTACAATGAGCAGTTCTTC. Residues: CASSITSYNEQFF.

The chain links TRBV19 to TRBJ1-1; D is possibly TRBD1 (5 bases). The CDR3 spans 13 residues. Per the germline V gene, CDR1 is LNHDA and CDR2 is SQIVND (reference sequence). V lost 5 bases, J lost 5 bases, and 12 bases lay in between. DNA of the CDR3: TGTGCCAGTAGTGCGGGGGGAAAAACTGAAGCTTTCTTT. Its translation: CASSAGGKTEAFF. Complete variable domain (other parts from reference TRBV19 and TRBJ1-1): DGGITQSPKYLFRKEGQNVTLSCEQNLNHDAMYWYRQDPGQGLRLIYYSQIVNDFQKGDIAEGYSVSREKKESFPLTVTSAQKNPTAFYLCASSAGGKTEAFFGQGTRLTVV.

V usage is TRBV7-3 and J usage is TRBJ2-7, with D possibly being TRBD1 or TRBD2 (6 bases each). Germline V gene data show CDR1 as SGHTA and CDR2 as FQGTGA. The CDR3 covers 14 residues. V was clipped by 2 bases and J by 7 bases, with 15 bases between them. The CDR3 DNA reads as TGTGCCAGCAGCTTATATCCCACAGGGAGGGAGCAGTACTTC. Translation: CASSLYPTGREQYF.

The DNA of the CDR3 is TGTGCCACCTCTTCAGGGATAGAGACCCAGTACTTC. Translating gives CATSSGIETQYF. The chain uses TRBV15 and TRBJ2-5, with a tentative D call TRBD1 (5 bases). Germline-derived CDR1 and CDR2 are LNHNV and YYDKDF (reference sequence). This CDR3 has 12 residues. V lost 8 bases and J 4 bases, leaving 11 bases between the germline ends. Complete variable domain (other parts from reference TRBV15 and TRBJ2-5): DAMVIQNPRYQVTQFGKPVTLSCSQTLNHNVMYWYQQKSSQAPKLLFHYYDKDFNNEADTPDNFQSRRPNTSFCFLDIRSPGLGDTAMYLCATSSGIETQYFGPGTRLLVL.

The chain carries TRBV5-1 and TRBJ2-7, with D unclear. Germline CDR1 and CDR2: SGHRS and YFSETQ. The V gene lost 0 bases and the J gene lost 5 bases, with 9 bases spanning the gap. The CDR3 has 13 residues. CDR3 nucleotides: TGCGCCAGCAGCTTGGCGGCCTACGACGAGCAGTACTTC. Its protein is CASSLAAYDEQYF. The full variable domain, rest sourced from reference TRBV5-1 and TRBJ2-7, is KAGVTQTPRYLIKTRGQQVTLSCSPISGHRSVSWYQQTPGQGLQFLFEYFSETQRNKGNFPGRFSGRQFSNSRSEMNVSTLELGDSALYLCASSLAAYDEQYFGPGTRLTVT.

This rearrangement joins TRBV4-1 to TRBJ2-7; D might be TRBD1 (5 bases). V was clipped by 2 bases and J by 5 bases, with 10 bases between them. This CDR3 comprises 13 residues. CDR1 is MGHRA and CDR2 is YSYEKL in the germline V gene. The CDR3: CASSQPGPHEQYF. The CDR3 nucleotides are TGCGCCAGCAGCCAACCAGGGCCCCACGAGCAGTACTTC.

The chain links TRBV7-9 to TRBJ2-5; weak D call: TRBD2 (5 bases). The CDR3 has 14 amino acids. Trimming left V 5 bases short and J 3 bases short, with 13 bases between. The germline V gene encodes CDR1 SEHNR and CDR2 FQNEAQ (reference sequence). The CDR3 bases are TGTGCCAGCAGCCTAACTCGGGGTGAAGAGACCCAGTACTTC. Its protein product is CASSLTRGEETQYF.

The chain is built from TRBV27 and TRBJ1-2, with 12 bases fitting TRBD1. V was clipped by 2 bases and J by 7 bases; unmatched bases: 5. CDR1 MNHEY and CDR2 SMNVEV come from the germline V gene (reference sequence). This CDR3 has 15 residues. CDR3 in amino acids: CASSLTGTGGGGYTF. As DNA, the CDR3 is TGTGCCAGCAGTTTAACTGGGACAGGGGGCGGTGGCTACACCTTC.

The CDR3, as DNA: TGCGCCAGCAGCCAGGACGGATTCGGACAGCCCCAGCATTTT. This translates into CASSQDGFGQPQHF. The chain uses TRBV5-1 and TRBJ1-5; no definite D call. Trimming pared 4 bases from V and 7 bases from J, leaving 15 bases between. This CDR3 region has 14 residues. The germline gives CDR1 SGHRS, CDR2 YFSETQ.